These T cell receptor beta chains were read from a single sample in a study of blood T cell repertoires in COVID-19. This table comes from immunoSEQ multiplex PCR, and its TCRdb copy is limited to in-frame clones, with some not included. The sample includes around 250,000 clones, roughly 82% of them seen just once. Sequencing used PBMCs or T cells enriched from blood (not recorded which). The receptors here all came from a woman aged 45-60 years who had recovered from COVID-19. Each CDR3 is given with its conserved first and last residue. Each record gives: V gene, J gene, D gene, clone size, CDR3 protein, CDR3 DNA. A D gene is named only where the DNA matches it firmly. Some rows have no size entry. The others give once, few or many, or a class for an expanded clone.

v_gene: TRBV29-1
j_gene: TRBJ2-4
d_gene: TRBD2
abundance: once
CDR3aa: CSVETPGGGGIQYF
CDR3nt: TGCAGCGTTGAGACCCCCGGGGGGGGAGGTATTCAGTACTTC

v_gene: TRBV4-2
j_gene: TRBJ2-6
d_gene: NA
abundance: NA
CDR3aa: CASSQDTGSGANVLTF
CDR3nt: TGTGCCAGCAGCCAAGATACGGGGTCTGGGGCCAACGTCCTGACTTTC

v_gene: TRBV4-1
j_gene: TRBJ1-5
d_gene: NA
abundance: NA
CDR3aa: CASSPLTGNQPQHF
CDR3nt: TGCGCCAGCAGCCCCTTAACGGGCAATCAGCCCCAGCATTTT

v_gene: TRBV5-1
j_gene: TRBJ2-1
d_gene: TRBD2
abundance: few
CDR3aa: CASSWPGLAGVNEQFF
CDR3nt: TGCGCCAGCAGCTGGCCGGGACTAGCGGGAGTCAATGAGCAGTTCTTC

v_gene: TRBV13
j_gene: TRBJ2-3
d_gene: TRBD2
abundance: NA
CDR3aa: CASSLIGGSLSTDTQYF
CDR3nt: TGTGCCAGCAGCTTAATTGGCGGGAGCCTCAGCACAGATACGCAGTATTTT

v_gene: TRBV5-1
j_gene: TRBJ2-2
d_gene: NA
abundance: NA
CDR3aa: CASSPLQNTGELFF
CDR3nt: TGCGCCAGCAGCCCCTTACAGAACACCGGGGAGCTGTTTTTT

v_gene: TRBV4-1
j_gene: TRBJ2-2
d_gene: TRBD1
abundance: NA
CDR3aa: CASSQRTGIDAGELFF
CDR3nt: TGCGCCAGCAGCCAACGGACAGGGATCGACGCCGGGGAGCTGTTTTTT

v_gene: TRBV6-1
j_gene: TRBJ1-2
d_gene: NA
abundance: few
CDR3aa: CASSEAVPRGYGYTF
CDR3nt: TGTGCCAGCAGTGAAGCGGTCCCCCGGGGCTATGGCTACACCTTC

v_gene: TRBV3-1/TRBV3-2
j_gene: TRBJ1-4
d_gene: NA
abundance: NA
CDR3aa: CASIVATNEKLFF
CDR3nt: TGTGCCAGCATAGTTGCAACTAATGAAAAACTGTTTTTT

v_gene: TRBV10-2
j_gene: TRBJ2-3
d_gene: TRBD2
abundance: once
CDR3aa: CASTGLAGFDTQYF
CDR3nt: TGCGCCAGCACAGGACTAGCGGGGTTTGATACGCAGTATTTT

v_gene: TRBV4-3
j_gene: TRBJ2-7
d_gene: TRBD2
abundance: NA
CDR3aa: CASSQGSGTLNEQYF
CDR3nt: TGCGCCAGCAGCCAAGGTAGCGGGACGTTGAACGAGCAGTACTTC

v_gene: TRBV30
j_gene: TRBJ1-2
d_gene: TRBD1
abundance: NA
CDR3aa: CAWTGQPNYGYTF
CDR3nt: TGTGCCTGGACGGGACAGCCCAACTATGGCTACACCTTC

v_gene: TRBV12-3/TRBV12-4
j_gene: TRBJ1-5
d_gene: NA
abundance: NA
CDR3aa: CASSAQGGQPQHF
CDR3nt: TGTGCCAGCAGTGCTCAGGGAGGTCAGCCCCAGCATTTT

v_gene: TRBV4-3
j_gene: TRBJ1-1
d_gene: NA
abundance: NA
CDR3aa: CASSQGLSGKEAFF
CDR3nt: TGCGCCAGCAGCCAAGGGCTTTCAGGGAAGGAAGCTTTCTTT

v_gene: TRBV6-5
j_gene: TRBJ2-7
d_gene: TRBD2
abundance: NA
CDR3aa: CASSYSDRLAVYEQYF
CDR3nt: TGTGCCAGCAGTTATTCCGACCGACTAGCGGTATACGAGCAGTACTTC

v_gene: TRBV2
j_gene: TRBJ2-7
d_gene: NA
abundance: NA
CDR3aa: CASTAASYEQYF
CDR3nt: TGTGCCAGCACGGCGGCGAGCTACGAGCAGTACTTC

v_gene: TRBV11-2
j_gene: TRBJ2-1
d_gene: NA
abundance: NA
CDR3aa: CASRRPGSQTKYEQFF
CDR3nt: TGTGCCAGCAGGCGCCCCGGGAGCCAAACAAAGTATGAGCAGTTCTTC

v_gene: TRBV30
j_gene: TRBJ2-1
d_gene: TRBD2
abundance: NA
CDR3aa: CAWSVTGGAGYDEQFF
CDR3nt: TGTGCCTGGAGTGTAACGGGGGGGGCCGGATATGATGAGCAGTTCTTC

v_gene: TRBV7-3
j_gene: TRBJ1-1
d_gene: NA
abundance: once
CDR3aa: CASSLSSGNTEAFF
CDR3nt: TGTGCCAGCAGCTTATCCTCGGGGAACACTGAAGCTTTCTTT

v_gene: TRBV7-2
j_gene: TRBJ1-3
d_gene: TRBD1
abundance: few
CDR3aa: CASSEGRRDRINTIYF
CDR3nt: TGTGCCAGCAGCGAGGGAAGACGGGACAGGATAAACACCATATATTTT

v_gene: TRBV27
j_gene: TRBJ2-7
d_gene: NA
abundance: NA
CDR3aa: CASISGGIPYEQYF
CDR3nt: TGTGCCAGCATTAGCGGAGGAATTCCCTACGAGCAGTACTTC

v_gene: TRBV5-6
j_gene: TRBJ2-7
d_gene: TRBD2
abundance: NA
CDR3aa: CASSSLASGGFYEQYF
CDR3nt: TGTGCCAGCAGCTCCTTGGCTAGCGGGGGGTTCTACGAGCAGTACTTC

v_gene: TRBV18
j_gene: TRBJ2-1
d_gene: NA
abundance: NA
CDR3aa: CASSPGQGPYNEQFF
CDR3nt: TGTGCCAGCTCACCGGGGCAGGGTCCCTACAATGAGCAGTTCTTC

v_gene: TRBV7-3
j_gene: TRBJ1-1
d_gene: NA
abundance: NA
CDR3aa: CASSFSPGVTEAFF
CDR3nt: TGTGCCAGCAGCTTCAGTCCGGGTGTGACTGAAGCTTTCTTT

v_gene: TRBV27
j_gene: TRBJ1-2
d_gene: NA
abundance: NA
CDR3aa: CASARLAKNYGYTF
CDR3nt: TGTGCCAGCGCCCGACTGGCCAAGAACTATGGCTACACCTTC

v_gene: TRBV19
j_gene: TRBJ1-6
d_gene: NA
abundance: NA
CDR3aa: CASSIWAGFNSPLHF
CDR3nt: TGTGCCAGTAGTATCTGGGCAGGGTTTAATTCACCCCTCCACTTT

v_gene: TRBV4-3
j_gene: TRBJ1-6
d_gene: NA
abundance: NA
CDR3aa: CASSQGEINNSPLHF
CDR3nt: TGCGCCAGCAGCCAAGGAGAGATCAATAATTCACCCCTCCACTTT

v_gene: TRBV15
j_gene: TRBJ2-1
d_gene: TRBD1
abundance: NA
CDR3aa: CATSRDQSRQGNEQFF
CDR3nt: TGTGCCACCAGCAGAGATCAATCCCGACAGGGTAATGAGCAGTTCTTC

v_gene: TRBV4-3
j_gene: TRBJ2-4
d_gene: NA
abundance: NA
CDR3aa: CASSQDRGVAKNIQYF
CDR3nt: TGCGCCAGCAGCCAAGACAGAGGTGTAGCCAAAAACATTCAGTACTTC

v_gene: TRBV3-1/TRBV3-2
j_gene: TRBJ2-1
d_gene: TRBD1
abundance: NA
CDR3aa: CASSQAGTGTLNEQFF
CDR3nt: TGTGCCAGCAGCCAAGCGGGGACAGGGACCCTAAATGAGCAGTTCTTC

v_gene: TRBV5-1
j_gene: TRBJ2-2
d_gene: TRBD2
abundance: NA
CDR3aa: CASSHTSGGFTGELFF
CDR3nt: TGCGCCAGCAGCCATACTAGCGGGGGGTTCACCGGGGAGCTGTTTTTT

v_gene: TRBV29-1
j_gene: TRBJ1-2
d_gene: NA
abundance: NA
CDR3aa: CSVRGHRYGYTF
CDR3nt: TGCAGCGTCCGGGGACACCGCTATGGCTACACCTTC

v_gene: TRBV7-2
j_gene: TRBJ1-3
d_gene: NA
abundance: NA
CDR3aa: CASSSRTGSGNTIYF
CDR3nt: TGTGCCAGCAGCTCACGAACAGGGTCTGGAAACACCATATATTTT

v_gene: TRBV11-2
j_gene: TRBJ2-1
d_gene: NA
abundance: NA
CDR3aa: CASSFRRGEQFF
CDR3nt: TGTGCCAGCAGCTTCAGGAGAGGGGAGCAGTTCTTC

v_gene: TRBV7-8
j_gene: TRBJ2-2
d_gene: TRBD2
abundance: NA
CDR3aa: CASSLGTSGILGELFF
CDR3nt: TGTGCCAGCAGCCTGGGGACTAGCGGGATTTTGGGGGAGCTGTTTTTT

v_gene: TRBV29-1
j_gene: TRBJ1-5
d_gene: NA
abundance: NA
CDR3aa: CSVSGGAYQPQHF
CDR3nt: TGCAGCGTTTCGGGAGGGGCTTATCAGCCCCAGCATTTT

v_gene: TRBV30
j_gene: TRBJ1-2
d_gene: NA
abundance: NA
CDR3aa: CAWTPQGGAYGYTF
CDR3nt: TGTGCCTGGACTCCGCAGGGTGGGGCCTATGGCTACACCTTC

v_gene: TRBV19
j_gene: TRBJ2-1
d_gene: TRBD2
abundance: NA
CDR3aa: CATLAGEWRNEQFF
CDR3nt: TGTGCCACCTTAGCGGGGGAGTGGCGCAATGAGCAGTTCTTC

v_gene: TRBV3-1/TRBV3-2
j_gene: TRBJ2-2
d_gene: NA
abundance: NA
CDR3aa: CASEGGALGGELFF
CDR3nt: TGTGCCAGCGAAGGGGGGGCCCTTGGCGGGGAGCTGTTTTTT

v_gene: TRBV30
j_gene: TRBJ1-1
d_gene: TRBD1
abundance: NA
CDR3aa: CAWSFGTAEAFF
CDR3nt: TGTGCCTGGAGTTTCGGGACAGCTGAAGCTTTCTTT

v_gene: TRBV28
j_gene: TRBJ2-1
d_gene: TRBD2
abundance: NA
CDR3aa: CASIGTSGVPSSYNEQFF
CDR3nt: TGTGCCAGCATTGGGACTAGCGGAGTACCCAGCTCCTACAATGAGCAGTTCTTC

v_gene: TRBV12-3/TRBV12-4
j_gene: TRBJ1-5
d_gene: TRBD1
abundance: NA
CDR3aa: CASSLTGDQPQHF
CDR3nt: TGTGCCAGCAGCCTTACAGGGGATCAGCCCCAGCATTTT

v_gene: TRBV18
j_gene: TRBJ1-1
d_gene: TRBD1
abundance: NA
CDR3aa: CASSRGTGSLNTEAFF
CDR3nt: TGTGCCAGCTCCCGCGGGACAGGAAGCTTGAACACTGAAGCTTTCTTT